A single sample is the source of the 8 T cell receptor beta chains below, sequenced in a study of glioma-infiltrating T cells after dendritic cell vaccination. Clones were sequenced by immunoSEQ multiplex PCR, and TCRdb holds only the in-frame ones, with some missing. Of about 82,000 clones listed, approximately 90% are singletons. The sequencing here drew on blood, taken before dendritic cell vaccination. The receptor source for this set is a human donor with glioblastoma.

The CDR3 DNA reads TGTGCCTGGAGTGTACGCAGGGTTTCGGAAAAACTGTTTTTT. Amino acids: CAWSVRRVSEKLFF. The V and J genes are TRBV30 and TRBJ1-4; a weak D match, TRBD1 (5 bases). V was shortened by 0 bases and J by 8 bases, with 13 bases between the two germline ends. In germline, CDR1 is GTSNPN, CDR2 SVGIG (reference sequence). The CDR3 sequence is 14 residues long.

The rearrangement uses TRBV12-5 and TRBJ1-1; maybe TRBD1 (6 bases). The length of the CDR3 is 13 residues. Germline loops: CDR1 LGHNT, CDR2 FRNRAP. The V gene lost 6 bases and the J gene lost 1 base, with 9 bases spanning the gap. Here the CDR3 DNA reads TGTGCTAGTGGCACGGACAGGAACACTGAAGCTTTCTTT. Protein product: CASGTDRNTEAFF.

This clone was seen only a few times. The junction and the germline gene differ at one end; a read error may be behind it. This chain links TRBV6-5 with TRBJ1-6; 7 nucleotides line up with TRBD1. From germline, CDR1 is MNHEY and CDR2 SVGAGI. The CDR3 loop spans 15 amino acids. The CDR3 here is CASSSGTDNNSPLHF. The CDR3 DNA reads TGTGCCAGCAGCTCCGGGACAGACAATAATTCCCCCCTCCACTTT.

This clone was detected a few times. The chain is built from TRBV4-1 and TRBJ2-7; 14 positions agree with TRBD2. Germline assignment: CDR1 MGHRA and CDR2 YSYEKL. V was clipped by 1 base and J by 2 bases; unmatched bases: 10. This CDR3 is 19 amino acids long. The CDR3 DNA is TGCGCCAGCAGCCAAGCGGGACTAGCGGGAGCTTCATCCACCTACGAGCAGTACTTC. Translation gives CASSQAGLAGASSTYEQYF.

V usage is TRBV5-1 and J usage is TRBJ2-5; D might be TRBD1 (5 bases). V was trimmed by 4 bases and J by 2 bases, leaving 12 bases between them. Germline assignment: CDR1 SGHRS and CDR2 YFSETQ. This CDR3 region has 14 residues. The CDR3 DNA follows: TGCGCCAGCAGCCGCGGACATACGCAAGAGACCCAGTACTTC. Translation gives CASSRGHTQETQYF. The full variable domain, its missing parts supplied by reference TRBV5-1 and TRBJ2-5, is KAGVTQTPRYLIKTRGQQVTLSCSPISGHRSVSWYQQTPGQGLQFLFEYFSETQRNKGNFPGRFSGRQFSNSRSEMNVSTLELGDSALYLCASSRGHTQETQYFGPGTRLLVL.

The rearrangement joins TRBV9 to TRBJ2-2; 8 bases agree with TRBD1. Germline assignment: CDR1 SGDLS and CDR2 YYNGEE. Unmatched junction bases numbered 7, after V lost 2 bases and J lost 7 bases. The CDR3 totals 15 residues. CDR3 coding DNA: TGTGCCAGCAGCGTGGGCAGGGGGCATGGCGGGGAGCTGTTTTTT. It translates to CASSVGRGHGGELFF. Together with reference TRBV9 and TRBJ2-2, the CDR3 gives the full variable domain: DSGVTQTPKHLITATGQRVTLRCSPRSGDLSVYWYQQSLDQGLQFLIQYYNGEERAKGNILERFSAQQFPDLHSELNLSSLELGDSALYFCASSVGRGHGGELFFGEGSRLTVL.

CDR3 sequence: CAGPLGGPYNEQFF. CDR3 in DNA: TGTGCCGGGCCCCTGGGCGGGCCTTACAATGAGCAGTTCTTC. This chain uses TRBV30 with TRBJ2-1, with D possibly matching TRBD2 (5 bases). CDR3 size: 14 residues. Trimming shortened V by 8 bases and J by 4 bases, and 18 bases separated the two germline ends. Germline V lookup: CDR1 GTSNPN, CDR2 SVGIG (reference sequence).

CDR3 nucleotide sequence: TGTGCCTGGTCAAGGGGCTACACTGAAGCTTTCTTT. The encoded protein is CAWSRGYTEAFF. The chain uses TRBV30 and TRBJ1-1; D may be TRBD1 (5 bases). Germline lookup yields CDR1 GTSNPN and CDR2 SVGIG (reference sequence). Trimming took off 5 bases at V and 3 bases at J, with 10 bases between the two ends. CDR3 length equals 12 residues. The full variable domain, rest sourced from reference TRBV30 and TRBJ1-1, is SQTIHQWPATLVQPVGSPLSLECTVEGTSNPNLYWYRQAAGRGLQLLFYSVGIGQISSEVPQNLSASRPQDRQFILSSKKLLLSDSGFYLCAWSRGYTEAFFGQGTRLTVV.